Listed below are T cell receptor beta chains from one sample, sequenced in a study of T cells after yellow fever vaccination. TCRdb processed the 5' RACE reads anew with MiXCR; each CDR3 protein has one entry. The sample carries about 580,000 distinct CDR3 sequences, around a sixth recorded once. Source: PBMCs, taken 4 to 6 days after the first yellow fever vaccination. Every receptor here comes from a man between 18 and 35 years old who received the YFV17D yellow fever vaccine. CDR3s include the opening cysteine and the closing phenylalanine or tryptophan. Fields, in order: V gene, clone size, D gene, J gene, CDR3 protein, CDR3 DNA. D genes are given only for firm matches. A clone size is listed for some rows: how often the clone was seen (once, few, many), or a class if it is expanded.

v_call: TRBV3-1; clone_size: few; d_call: .; j_call: TRBJ2-4; cdr3_aa: CASSQLGSRNIQYF; cdr3_nt: TGTGCCAGCAGCCAACTCGGGAGCAGAAACATTCAGTACTTC
v_call: TRBV7-2; clone_size: .; d_call: TRBD2; j_call: TRBJ2-3; cdr3_aa: CATVRVAGGTDTQYF; cdr3_nt: TGTGCCACCGTTAGAGTAGCGGGGGGCACAGATACGCAGTATTTT
v_call: TRBV7-2; clone_size: few; d_call: TRBD2; j_call: TRBJ2-2; cdr3_aa: CASSFVELAGGGELFF; cdr3_nt: TGTGCCAGCAGCTTCGTGGAACTAGCGGGGGGTGGGGAGCTGTTTTTT
v_call: TRBV12-3/TRBV12-4; clone_size: .; d_call: .; j_call: TRBJ1-3; cdr3_aa: CASSLGRPYF; cdr3_nt: TGTGCCAGCAGTTTAGGCAGGCCTTATTTT
v_call: TRBV20-1; clone_size: .; d_call: .; j_call: TRBJ1-5; cdr3_aa: CSARDKSSNQPQHF; cdr3_nt: TGCAGTGCTAGAGATAAGAGTAGCAATCAGCCCCAGCATTTT
v_call: TRBV12-3/TRBV12-4; clone_size: few; d_call: .; j_call: TRBJ1-6; cdr3_aa: CASSLAQVYSYNSPLHF; cdr3_nt: TGTGCCAGCAGTTTAGCGCAGGTATACTCCTATAATTCACCCCTCCACTTT
v_call: TRBV4-3; clone_size: few; d_call: TRBD2; j_call: TRBJ2-4; cdr3_aa: CASSQFPGLKGLAKNIQYF; cdr3_nt: TGCGCCAGCAGCCAATTCCCGGGACTAAAGGGACTAGCCAAAAACATTCAGTACTTC
v_call: TRBV4-3; clone_size: few; d_call: .; j_call: TRBJ2-2; cdr3_aa: CASSHRTGNTGELFF; cdr3_nt: TGCGCCAGCAGCCACCGGACGGGGAACACCGGGGAGCTGTTTTTT
v_call: TRBV5-1; clone_size: many; d_call: TRBD2; j_call: TRBJ2-3; cdr3_aa: CASSLLDGGADTQYF; cdr3_nt: TGCGCCAGCAGCTTGCTGGACGGGGGGGCAGATACGCAGTATTTT
v_call: TRBV7-3; clone_size: .; d_call: .; j_call: TRBJ1-1; cdr3_aa: CASSLRRRTATQRNTEAFF; cdr3_nt: TGTGCCAGCAGCTTAAGGAGGAGGACAGCGACCCAAAGGAACACTGAAGCTTTCTTT
v_call: TRBV11-2; clone_size: .; d_call: .; j_call: TRBJ2-2; cdr3_aa: CATRTLNTGELFF; cdr3_nt: TGTGCCACAAGGACACTCAACACCGGGGAGCTGTTTTTT
v_call: TRBV5-4; clone_size: .; d_call: TRBD2; j_call: TRBJ2-5; cdr3_aa: CASSLPLAGSETQYF; cdr3_nt: TGTGCCAGCAGCTTGCCGCTAGCGGGGTCAGAGACCCAGTACTTC
v_call: TRBV7-9; clone_size: .; d_call: .; j_call: TRBJ1-6; cdr3_aa: CASSFAYSDSPLHF; cdr3_nt: TGTGCCAGCAGCTTTGCCTATAGCGATTCACCCCTCCACTTT
v_call: TRBV7-2; clone_size: .; d_call: .; j_call: TRBJ2-7; cdr3_aa: CASSLDHPYEQYF; cdr3_nt: TGTGCCAGCAGCTTAGACCACCCCTACGAGCAGTACTTC
v_call: TRBV4-1; clone_size: few; d_call: TRBD2; j_call: TRBJ2-5; cdr3_aa: CASSQDLPAGVIQETQYF; cdr3_nt: TGCGCCAGCAGCCAAGATCTCCCAGCGGGGGTTATTCAAGAGACCCAGTACTTC
v_call: TRBV10-3; clone_size: .; d_call: .; j_call: TRBJ1-1; cdr3_aa: CAISESGRGNTEAFF; cdr3_nt: TGTGCCATCAGTGAGTCCGGACGGGGGAACACTGAAGCTTTCTTT
v_call: TRBV7-2; clone_size: .; d_call: .; j_call: TRBJ1-3; cdr3_aa: CASSFYGGGGNTIYF; cdr3_nt: TGTGCCAGCAGCTTTTATGGGGGCGGCGGAAACACCATATATTTT
v_call: TRBV5-1; clone_size: .; d_call: TRBD2; j_call: TRBJ2-1; cdr3_aa: CASRTTSGGSYNEQFF; cdr3_nt: TGCGCCAGCAGAACGACTAGCGGCGGCTCCTACAATGAGCAGTTCTTC
v_call: TRBV6-2/TRBV6-3; clone_size: many; d_call: .; j_call: TRBJ2-1; cdr3_aa: CASSFMGDNEQFF; cdr3_nt: TGTGCCAGCAGTTTTATGGGGGACAATGAGCAGTTCTTC
v_call: TRBV19; clone_size: .; d_call: TRBD1; j_call: TRBJ2-3; cdr3_aa: CASTQRGTGLTDTQYF; cdr3_nt: TGTGCCAGTACCCAACGGGGGACAGGACTCACAGATACGCAGTATTTT
v_call: TRBV5-1; clone_size: .; d_call: TRBD1; j_call: TRBJ2-7; cdr3_aa: CASSDQGVWYEQYF; cdr3_nt: TGCGCCAGCAGTGATCAGGGGGTTTGGTACGAGCAGTACTTC
v_call: TRBV13; clone_size: .; d_call: TRBD1; j_call: TRBJ2-3; cdr3_aa: CASSLRAAQGAGDTQYF; cdr3_nt: TGTGCCAGCAGCTTACGGGCGGCGCAGGGGGCAGGAGATACGCAGTATTTT
v_call: TRBV11-2; clone_size: .; d_call: TRBD1; j_call: TRBJ2-3; cdr3_aa: CASSSLRVGGGDTQYF; cdr3_nt: TGTGCCAGCAGCTCGCTGAGGGTAGGGGGCGGAGATACGCAGTATTTT
v_call: TRBV5-4; clone_size: .; d_call: TRBD2; j_call: TRBJ2-1; cdr3_aa: CASSLNGGVDEQFF; cdr3_nt: TGTGCCAGCAGCTTGAACGGGGGGGTTGATGAGCAGTTCTTC